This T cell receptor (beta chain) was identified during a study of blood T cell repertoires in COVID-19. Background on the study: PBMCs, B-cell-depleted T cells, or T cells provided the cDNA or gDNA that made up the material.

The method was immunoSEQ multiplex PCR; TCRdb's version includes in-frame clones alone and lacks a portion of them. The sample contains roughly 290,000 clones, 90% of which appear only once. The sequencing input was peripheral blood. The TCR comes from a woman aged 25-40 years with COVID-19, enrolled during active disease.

CDR3 sequence reads: CSVVGPPGQGVEAFF. CDR3 nucleotides: TGCAGCGTTGTAGGCCCCCCGGGACAGGGCGTTGAAGCTTTCTTT. The V gene is TRBV29-1, the J gene TRBJ1-1; 9 bases agree with TRBD1. CDR1 and CDR2 (germline): SQVTM, ANQGSEA. CDR3 size: 15 residues. J was trimmed by 7 bases and V by 4 bases; bases with no gene match: 13.